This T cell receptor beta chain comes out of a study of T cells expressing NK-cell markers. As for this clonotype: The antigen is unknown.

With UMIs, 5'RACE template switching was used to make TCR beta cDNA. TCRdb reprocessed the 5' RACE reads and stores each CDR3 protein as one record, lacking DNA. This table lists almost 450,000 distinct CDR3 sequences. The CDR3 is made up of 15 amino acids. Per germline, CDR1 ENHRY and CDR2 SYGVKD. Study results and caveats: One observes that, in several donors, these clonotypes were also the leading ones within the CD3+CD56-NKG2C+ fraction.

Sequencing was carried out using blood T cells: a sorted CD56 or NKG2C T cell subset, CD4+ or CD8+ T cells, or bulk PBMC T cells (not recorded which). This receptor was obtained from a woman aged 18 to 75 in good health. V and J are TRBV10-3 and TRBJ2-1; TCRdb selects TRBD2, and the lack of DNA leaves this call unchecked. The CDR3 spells CAISPNPLAGNEQFF.